Listed below are T cell receptor beta chains from one sample, sequenced in a study of Ad26.COV2.S vaccination and SARS-CoV-2 variants. Libraries were prepared by immunoSEQ multiplex PCR; TCRdb keeps only in-frame clonotypes and omits some of them. The data contain fewer than 400,000 clones, about 85% of them seen just once; the ten biggest clones take up about 2.1%. Source: peripheral blood, taken in a trial of Ad26.COV2.S vaccine versus placebo. The receptor source for this set is a person aged 18-60 years who received the Ad26.COV2.S COVID-19 vaccine or a placebo. Both conserved end residues are part of each CDR3. The order of the fields is clone size, D gene, V gene, J gene, CDR3 DNA, CDR3 protein. A D gene is named only where the DNA matches it firmly. Rows may omit the clone size; those that give it use once, few, many or a size class.

clone_size: -
d_call: TRBD2
v_call: TRBV5-1
j_call: TRBJ2-3
cdr3_nt: TGCGCCAGCAGCCCTGGGAGAGCGGGGGGCGGCACAGATACGCAGTATTTT
cdr3_aa: CASSPGRAGGGTDTQYF

clone_size: -
d_call: TRBD2
v_call: TRBV29-1
j_call: TRBJ2-7
cdr3_nt: TGCAGCGTTGAAGCCCCGTTTTCTCGCGGGGGAGTGAACGAGCAGTACTTC
cdr3_aa: CSVEAPFSRGGVNEQYF

clone_size: few
d_call: -
v_call: TRBV28
j_call: TRBJ2-3
cdr3_nt: TGTGCCAGCGGGGGGCCCACAGATACGCAGTATTTT
cdr3_aa: CASGGPTDTQYF

clone_size: few
d_call: -
v_call: TRBV19
j_call: TRBJ1-1
cdr3_nt: TGTGCCAGTAGTAAAGGTCAGGAGACCTTGAACACTGAAGCTTTCTTT
cdr3_aa: CASSKGQETLNTEAFF

clone_size: -
d_call: TRBD2
v_call: TRBV2
j_call: TRBJ2-1
cdr3_nt: TGTGCCAGGGGTAGGAGCGGGGGGGTCAATGAGCAGTTCTTC
cdr3_aa: CARGRSGGVNEQFF

clone_size: -
d_call: TRBD1
v_call: TRBV9
j_call: TRBJ1-4
cdr3_nt: TGTGCCAGCAGCTCCGGACAGGGAAGGCGTGAAAAACTGTTTTTT
cdr3_aa: CASSSGQGRREKLFF

clone_size: -
d_call: -
v_call: TRBV19
j_call: TRBJ1-6
cdr3_nt: TGTGCCAGTAGTCTAGGAGGTGGCAATTCACCCCTCCACTTT
cdr3_aa: CASSLGGGNSPLHF

clone_size: -
d_call: TRBD1
v_call: TRBV19
j_call: TRBJ2-3
cdr3_nt: TGTGCCAGTAGTACCCAGACAGGGGGTATAGATACGCAGTATTTT
cdr3_aa: CASSTQTGGIDTQYF

clone_size: -
d_call: -
v_call: TRBV6-5
j_call: TRBJ1-1
cdr3_nt: TGTGCCAGCAGTTACAGTCGGACAATGAACACTGAAGCTTTCTTT
cdr3_aa: CASSYSRTMNTEAFF

clone_size: few
d_call: -
v_call: TRBV14
j_call: TRBJ2-2
cdr3_nt: TGTGCCAGCAGCCAAGTCAGGGGCGGGGAGCTGTTTTTT
cdr3_aa: CASSQVRGGELFF

clone_size: -
d_call: TRBD2
v_call: TRBV4-2
j_call: TRBJ2-3
cdr3_nt: TGTGCCAGCAGCCAAGACGCGCGGGGGGAGCCCACAGATACGCAGTATTTT
cdr3_aa: CASSQDARGEPTDTQYF

clone_size: few
d_call: -
v_call: TRBV27
j_call: TRBJ2-3
cdr3_nt: TGTGCCAGCAGTTTATCCACCCGCCCGGGGGCCGCAGATACGCAGTATTTT
cdr3_aa: CASSLSTRPGAADTQYF

clone_size: -
d_call: -
v_call: TRBV7-3
j_call: TRBJ1-1
cdr3_nt: TGTGCCAGCAGCATGGGACAGAACACTGAAGCTTTCTTT
cdr3_aa: CASSMGQNTEAFF

clone_size: -
d_call: -
v_call: TRBV5-1
j_call: TRBJ1-1
cdr3_nt: TGCGCCAGCAGCTTGGCTCCGGGTACGAACACTGAAGCTTTCTTT
cdr3_aa: CASSLAPGTNTEAFF

clone_size: -
d_call: -
v_call: TRBV5-1
j_call: TRBJ1-4
cdr3_nt: TGCGCCAGCAGCTTGGGCGCCAGTCGGGAAAAACTGTTTTTT
cdr3_aa: CASSLGASREKLFF

clone_size: few
d_call: -
v_call: TRBV9
j_call: TRBJ2-7
cdr3_nt: TGTGCCAGCAGCGTTCAGACGGAAGCCGAGCAGTACTTC
cdr3_aa: CASSVQTEAEQYF

clone_size: -
d_call: -
v_call: TRBV11-3
j_call: TRBJ2-3
cdr3_nt: TGTGCCAGCAGTTCTTTGGGAGATACGCAGTATTTT
cdr3_aa: CASSSLGDTQYF

clone_size: -
d_call: -
v_call: TRBV6-5
j_call: TRBJ2-1
cdr3_nt: TGTGCCAGCAGCCCCCGGGAGGGGGCGTCGGGTGAGCAGTTCTTC
cdr3_aa: CASSPREGASGEQFF

clone_size: -
d_call: -
v_call: TRBV5-1
j_call: TRBJ2-1
cdr3_nt: TGCGCCAGCAGCGTAACAGGGCTCGATGAGCAGTTCTTC
cdr3_aa: CASSVTGLDEQFF

clone_size: -
d_call: -
v_call: TRBV28
j_call: TRBJ1-4
cdr3_nt: TGTGCCAGCAGCTCCGGGAGGGCAACTAATGAAAAACTGTTTTTT
cdr3_aa: CASSSGRATNEKLFF

clone_size: -
d_call: TRBD2
v_call: TRBV2
j_call: TRBJ2-7
cdr3_nt: TGTGCCAGCAGGGAGGGACTAGCGGGGGGCTACGAGCAGTACTTC
cdr3_aa: CASREGLAGGYEQYF

clone_size: many
d_call: -
v_call: TRBV7-3
j_call: TRBJ2-1
cdr3_nt: TGTGCCAGCAGCCCCGTAGGGAGTAATAATGAGCAGTTCTTC
cdr3_aa: CASSPVGSNNEQFF

clone_size: -
d_call: -
v_call: TRBV4-2
j_call: TRBJ2-3
cdr3_nt: TGTGCCAGCAGCCAAGAGGTGGCAGATACGCAGTATTTT
cdr3_aa: CASSQEVADTQYF

clone_size: -
d_call: -
v_call: TRBV4-1
j_call: TRBJ2-3
cdr3_nt: TGCGCCAGCAGCCAAGATCGGACAGCAGATACGCAGTATTTT
cdr3_aa: CASSQDRTADTQYF

clone_size: -
d_call: -
v_call: TRBV25-1
j_call: TRBJ2-1
cdr3_nt: TGTGCCAGCAGCCACAATGAGCAGTTCTTC
cdr3_aa: CASSHNEQFF

clone_size: -
d_call: -
v_call: TRBV21-1
j_call: TRBJ2-1
cdr3_nt: TGTGCCAGCAGCAAACCCCAACAGGGGGCCAAAATTTCCTACAATGAGCAGTTCTTC
cdr3_aa: CASSKPQQGAKISYNEQFF

clone_size: -
d_call: TRBD1
v_call: TRBV6-1
j_call: TRBJ2-7
cdr3_nt: TGTGCCAGCAGTGATTGGACAGGGGGCTACGAGCAGTACTTC
cdr3_aa: CASSDWTGGYEQYF

clone_size: -
d_call: -
v_call: TRBV9
j_call: TRBJ1-1
cdr3_nt: TGTGCCAGCAGCGGCTCAAAATGGGGGCAGACTGAAGCTTTCTTT
cdr3_aa: CASSGSKWGQTEAFF

clone_size: -
d_call: -
v_call: TRBV7-2
j_call: TRBJ1-5
cdr3_nt: TGTGCCAGCAGGCCAAATAGCAATCAGCCCCAGCATTTT
cdr3_aa: CASRPNSNQPQHF

clone_size: -
d_call: -
v_call: TRBV6-5
j_call: TRBJ1-5
cdr3_nt: TGTGCCAGCAATCAATCCCCAGATCAGCCCCAGCATTTT
cdr3_aa: CASNQSPDQPQHF

clone_size: once
d_call: TRBD2
v_call: TRBV6-5
j_call: TRBJ2-7
cdr3_nt: TGTGCCAGCAGTTACTCGGGGGGGTGGGACGAGCAGTACTTC
cdr3_aa: CASSYSGGWDEQYF

clone_size: -
d_call: -
v_call: TRBV5-1
j_call: TRBJ2-5
cdr3_nt: TGCGCCAGCAGCAATAATACAGGGCGGGGGGAGACCCAGTACTTC
cdr3_aa: CASSNNTGRGETQYF

clone_size: -
d_call: -
v_call: TRBV2
j_call: TRBJ2-7
cdr3_nt: TGTGCCAGCGCCCGGGGGTTTTACGAGCAGTACTTC
cdr3_aa: CASARGFYEQYF

clone_size: -
d_call: TRBD1
v_call: TRBV15
j_call: TRBJ2-7
cdr3_nt: TGTGCCACCAGCGGAGGACAGGGGGCGGTCGAGCAGTACTTC
cdr3_aa: CATSGGQGAVEQYF

clone_size: -
d_call: TRBD2
v_call: TRBV2
j_call: TRBJ2-7
cdr3_nt: TGTGCCAGCAGTGAACGACTAGCGAACGACGAGCAGTACTTC
cdr3_aa: CASSERLANDEQYF

clone_size: -
d_call: -
v_call: TRBV29-1
j_call: TRBJ1-2
cdr3_nt: TGCAGCGGTGGAGGGGAGGGAGGCTACACCTTC
cdr3_aa: CSGGGEGGYTF

clone_size: -
d_call: TRBD1
v_call: TRBV30
j_call: TRBJ2-7
cdr3_nt: TGTGCCTGGAGTGCCGGACAGGCGCAGTACTTC
cdr3_aa: CAWSAGQAQYF

clone_size: -
d_call: -
v_call: TRBV19
j_call: TRBJ1-5
cdr3_nt: TGTGCCACCCAACAGGAACATACTAATCAGCCCCAGCATTTT
cdr3_aa: CATQQEHTNQPQHF

clone_size: -
d_call: -
v_call: TRBV2
j_call: TRBJ1-1
cdr3_nt: TGTGCCAGCAGGGAACATTCTTCGACGCCGAACACTGAAGCTTTCTTT
cdr3_aa: CASREHSSTPNTEAFF

clone_size: once
d_call: TRBD1
v_call: TRBV7-8
j_call: TRBJ2-2
cdr3_nt: TGTGCCAGCAGCACCGGGACAGGGGGTATTAGCGGGGAGCTGTTTTTT
cdr3_aa: CASSTGTGGISGELFF

clone_size: -
d_call: -
v_call: TRBV6-5
j_call: TRBJ2-7
cdr3_nt: TGTGCCAGCAGTTCCACGACTCCATTCCCCTACGAGCAGTACTTC
cdr3_aa: CASSSTTPFPYEQYF

clone_size: -
d_call: TRBD1
v_call: TRBV19
j_call: TRBJ2-7
cdr3_nt: TGTGCCAGTAGCACGAAACAGGGGGCTGCGGGGGAAGAGCAGTACTTC
cdr3_aa: CASSTKQGAAGEEQYF

clone_size: -
d_call: -
v_call: TRBV5-4
j_call: TRBJ2-7
cdr3_nt: TGTGCCAGCAGCTTTCCCAGGGGGGGCCCGGGAGAGCAGTACTTC
cdr3_aa: CASSFPRGGPGEQYF

clone_size: -
d_call: -
v_call: TRBV5-6
j_call: TRBJ2-2
cdr3_nt: TGTGCCAGCCAGGGATTCTCGGGGGAGCTGTTTTTT
cdr3_aa: CASQGFSGELFF

clone_size: -
d_call: -
v_call: TRBV20-1
j_call: TRBJ2-5
cdr3_nt: TGCAGCCCTGAGTACCAAGAGACCCAGTACTTC
cdr3_aa: CSPEYQETQYF

clone_size: -
d_call: TRBD1
v_call: TRBV2
j_call: TRBJ2-7
cdr3_nt: TGTGCCAGCAGTGGTATGAAGATTGGGACAGCCCGCTACGAGCAGTACTTC
cdr3_aa: CASSGMKIGTARYEQYF

clone_size: -
d_call: TRBD1
v_call: TRBV7-6
j_call: TRBJ1-6
cdr3_nt: TGTGCCAGCAGCTTAAACAGGGGAAATTCACCCCTCCACTTT
cdr3_aa: CASSLNRGNSPLHF

clone_size: once
d_call: -
v_call: TRBV5-1
j_call: TRBJ2-5
cdr3_nt: TGCGCCAGCAGCTTGGGACAGCCCCAAGAGACCCAGTACTTC
cdr3_aa: CASSLGQPQETQYF

clone_size: few
d_call: -
v_call: TRBV20-1
j_call: TRBJ2-7
cdr3_nt: TGCAGTGCTAGTATAAACTACGAGCAGTACTTC
cdr3_aa: CSASINYEQYF

clone_size: -
d_call: -
v_call: TRBV11-3
j_call: TRBJ2-7
cdr3_nt: TGTGCCAGCAGCTTATGGGCAGGGGATAGCGAGCAGTACTTC
cdr3_aa: CASSLWAGDSEQYF

clone_size: -
d_call: -
v_call: TRBV28
j_call: TRBJ1-1
cdr3_nt: TGTGCCAGCAGCCAGGGGAACCCGAACACTGAAGCTTTCTTT
cdr3_aa: CASSQGNPNTEAFF

clone_size: -
d_call: -
v_call: TRBV3-1/TRBV3-2
j_call: TRBJ2-3
cdr3_nt: TGTGCCAGCAGGCGTAATCTAGGCGACACAGATACGCAGTATTTT
cdr3_aa: CASRRNLGDTDTQYF

clone_size: -
d_call: -
v_call: TRBV2
j_call: TRBJ1-3
cdr3_nt: TGTGCCAGCAAAAGGGCCCCGATCTCTGGAAACACCATATATTTT
cdr3_aa: CASKRAPISGNTIYF

clone_size: -
d_call: TRBD1
v_call: TRBV24-1
j_call: TRBJ1-2
cdr3_nt: TGTGCCACCAGTGATTCCGAGGACAGGGGGCAGAACTATGGCTACACCTTC
cdr3_aa: CATSDSEDRGQNYGYTF